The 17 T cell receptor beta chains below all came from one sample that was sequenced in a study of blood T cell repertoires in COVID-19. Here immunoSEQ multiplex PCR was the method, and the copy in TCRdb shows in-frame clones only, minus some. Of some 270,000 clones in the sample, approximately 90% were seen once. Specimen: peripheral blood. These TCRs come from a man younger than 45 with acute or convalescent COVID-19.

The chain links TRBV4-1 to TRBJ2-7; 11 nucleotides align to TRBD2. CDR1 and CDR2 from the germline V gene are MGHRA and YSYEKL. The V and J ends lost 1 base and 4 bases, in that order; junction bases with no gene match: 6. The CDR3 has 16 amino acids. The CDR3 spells CASSQVLTSGKYEQYF. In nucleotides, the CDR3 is TGCGCCAGCAGCCAAGTTTTGACTAGCGGGAAGTACGAGCAGTACTTC.

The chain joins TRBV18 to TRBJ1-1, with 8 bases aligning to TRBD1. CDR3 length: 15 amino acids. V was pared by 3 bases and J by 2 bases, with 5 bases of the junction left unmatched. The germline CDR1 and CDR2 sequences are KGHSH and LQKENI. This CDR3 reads CASSPIGQGNTEAFF. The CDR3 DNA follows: TGTGCCAGCTCACCTATTGGACAGGGAAACACTGAAGCTTTCTTT.

CDR3 region: CASSLGGKTEAFF. The CDR3 nucleotides are TGTGCCAGCAGCTTAGGCGGGAAAACTGAAGCTTTCTTT. This chain links TRBV7-9 with TRBJ1-1; D gene unclear. The V end lost 1 base, the J end lost 5 bases, and 8 bases lay between the germline ends. Germline V gives CDR1 SEHNR, CDR2 FQNEAQ (reference sequence). This CDR3 is 13 amino acids long. The variable domain in full, completed from reference TRBV7-9 and TRBJ1-1, reads DTGVSQNPRHKITKRGQNVTFRCDPISEHNRLYWYRQTLGQGPEFLTYFQNEAQLEKSRLLSDRFSAERPKGSFSTLEIQRTEQGDSAMYLCASSLGGKTEAFFGQGTRLTVV.

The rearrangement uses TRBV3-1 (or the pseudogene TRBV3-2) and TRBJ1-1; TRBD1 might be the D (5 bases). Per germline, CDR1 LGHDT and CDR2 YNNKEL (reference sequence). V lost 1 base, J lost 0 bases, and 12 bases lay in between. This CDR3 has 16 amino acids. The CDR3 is CASSQGAGGMNTEAFF. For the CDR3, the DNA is TGTGCCAGCAGCCAAGGTGCGGGGGGGATGAACACTGAAGCTTTCTTT.

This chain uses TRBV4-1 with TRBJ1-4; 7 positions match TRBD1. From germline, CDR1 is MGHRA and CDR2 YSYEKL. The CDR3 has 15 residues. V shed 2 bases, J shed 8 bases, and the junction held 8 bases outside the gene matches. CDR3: CASSQPDRVEEKLFF. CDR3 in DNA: TGCGCCAGCAGCCAACCCGACAGGGTTGAGGAAAAACTGTTTTTT.

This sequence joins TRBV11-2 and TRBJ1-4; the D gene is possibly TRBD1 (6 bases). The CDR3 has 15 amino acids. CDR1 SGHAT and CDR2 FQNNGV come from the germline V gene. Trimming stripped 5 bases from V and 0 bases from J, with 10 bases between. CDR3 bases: TGTGCCAGCAGCCCCAACAGGGCAACTAATGAAAAACTGTTTTTT. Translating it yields CASSPNRATNEKLFF.

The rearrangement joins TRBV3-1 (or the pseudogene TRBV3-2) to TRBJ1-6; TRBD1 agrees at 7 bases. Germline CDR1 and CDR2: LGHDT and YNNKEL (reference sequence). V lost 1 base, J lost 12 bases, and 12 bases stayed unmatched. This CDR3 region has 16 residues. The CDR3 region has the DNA TGTGCCAGCAGCCAAGGGACGGTCACAGGGGTAGGACCCCTCCACTTT. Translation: CASSQGTVTGVGPLHF.

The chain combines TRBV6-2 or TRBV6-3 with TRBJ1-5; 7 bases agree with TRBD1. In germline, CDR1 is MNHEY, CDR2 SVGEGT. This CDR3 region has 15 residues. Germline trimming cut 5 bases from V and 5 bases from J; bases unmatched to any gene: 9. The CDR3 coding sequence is TGTGCCAGCAGTACTCCGAGGGGGCCAGATCAGCCCCAGCATTTT. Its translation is CASSTPRGPDQPQHF.

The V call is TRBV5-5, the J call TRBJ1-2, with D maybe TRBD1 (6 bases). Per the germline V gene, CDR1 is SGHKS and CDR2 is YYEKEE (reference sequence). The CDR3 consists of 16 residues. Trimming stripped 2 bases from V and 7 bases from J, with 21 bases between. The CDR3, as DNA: TGTGCCAGCAGCTTCCTACAGGGAACAGTCTTATTTGGCTACACCTTC. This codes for CASSFLQGTVLFGYTF.

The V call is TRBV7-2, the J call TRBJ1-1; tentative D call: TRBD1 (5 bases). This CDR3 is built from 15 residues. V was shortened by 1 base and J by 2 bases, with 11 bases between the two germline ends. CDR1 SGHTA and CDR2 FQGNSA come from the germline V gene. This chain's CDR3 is CASSLDGRVNTEAFF. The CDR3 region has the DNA TGTGCCAGCAGCTTAGATGGCAGGGTAAACACTGAAGCTTTCTTT.

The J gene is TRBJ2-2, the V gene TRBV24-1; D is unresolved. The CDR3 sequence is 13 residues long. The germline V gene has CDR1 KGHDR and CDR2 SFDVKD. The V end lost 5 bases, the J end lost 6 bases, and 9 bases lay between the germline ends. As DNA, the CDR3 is TGTGCCACCAGTGCCCAGGTGGCCGGGGAGCTGTTTTTT. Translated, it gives CATSAQVAGELFF.

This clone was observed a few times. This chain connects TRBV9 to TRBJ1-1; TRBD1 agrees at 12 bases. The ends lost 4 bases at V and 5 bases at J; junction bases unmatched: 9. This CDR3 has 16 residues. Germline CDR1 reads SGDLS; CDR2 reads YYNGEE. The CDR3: CASSNRDRGRGTEAFF. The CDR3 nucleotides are TGTGCCAGCAGCAACCGGGACAGGGGGCGAGGTACTGAAGCTTTCTTT.

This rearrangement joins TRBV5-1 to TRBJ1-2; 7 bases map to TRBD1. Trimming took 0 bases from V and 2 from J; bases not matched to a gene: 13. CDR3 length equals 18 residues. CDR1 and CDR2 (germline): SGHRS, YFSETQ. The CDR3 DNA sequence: TGCGCCAGCAGCTTGGGTTTTACAGGGGAGCCCTTAAACTATGGCTACACCTTC. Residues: CASSLGFTGEPLNYGYTF.

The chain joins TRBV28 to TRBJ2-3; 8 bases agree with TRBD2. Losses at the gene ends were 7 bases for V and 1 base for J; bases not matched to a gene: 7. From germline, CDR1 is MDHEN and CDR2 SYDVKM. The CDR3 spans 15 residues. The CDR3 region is CASTFPTSGTDTQYF. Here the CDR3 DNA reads TGTGCCAGCACTTTTCCGACTAGCGGCACAGATACGCAGTATTTT.

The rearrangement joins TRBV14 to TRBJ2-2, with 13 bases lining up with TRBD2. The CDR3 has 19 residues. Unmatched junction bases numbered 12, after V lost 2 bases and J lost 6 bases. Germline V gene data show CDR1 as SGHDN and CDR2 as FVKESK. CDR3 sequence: CASSQPGLAGSFGAGELFF. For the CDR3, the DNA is TGTGCCAGCAGCCAACCGGGACTAGCGGGATCTTTTGGCGCCGGGGAGCTGTTTTTT.

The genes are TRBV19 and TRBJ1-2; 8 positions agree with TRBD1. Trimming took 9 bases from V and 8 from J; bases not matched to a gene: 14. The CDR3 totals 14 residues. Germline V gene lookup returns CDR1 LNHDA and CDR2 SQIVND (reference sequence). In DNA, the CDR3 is TGTGCCAGCAATGACGGGACAGGAGGGCAAGGCTACACCTTC. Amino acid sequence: CASNDGTGGQGYTF. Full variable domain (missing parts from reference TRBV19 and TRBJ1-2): DGGITQSPKYLFRKEGQNVTLSCEQNLNHDAMYWYRQDPGQGLRLIYYSQIVNDFQKGDIAEGYSVSREKKESFPLTVTSAQKNPTAFYLCASNDGTGGQGYTFGSGTRLTVV.

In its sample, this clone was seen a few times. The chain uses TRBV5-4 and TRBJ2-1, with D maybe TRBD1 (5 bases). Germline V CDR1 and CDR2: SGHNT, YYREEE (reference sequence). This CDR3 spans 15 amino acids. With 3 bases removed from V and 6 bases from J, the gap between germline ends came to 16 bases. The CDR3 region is CASSSPGYRSNEQFF. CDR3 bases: TGTGCCAGCAGCTCCCCAGGGTATAGGTCCAATGAGCAGTTCTTC.